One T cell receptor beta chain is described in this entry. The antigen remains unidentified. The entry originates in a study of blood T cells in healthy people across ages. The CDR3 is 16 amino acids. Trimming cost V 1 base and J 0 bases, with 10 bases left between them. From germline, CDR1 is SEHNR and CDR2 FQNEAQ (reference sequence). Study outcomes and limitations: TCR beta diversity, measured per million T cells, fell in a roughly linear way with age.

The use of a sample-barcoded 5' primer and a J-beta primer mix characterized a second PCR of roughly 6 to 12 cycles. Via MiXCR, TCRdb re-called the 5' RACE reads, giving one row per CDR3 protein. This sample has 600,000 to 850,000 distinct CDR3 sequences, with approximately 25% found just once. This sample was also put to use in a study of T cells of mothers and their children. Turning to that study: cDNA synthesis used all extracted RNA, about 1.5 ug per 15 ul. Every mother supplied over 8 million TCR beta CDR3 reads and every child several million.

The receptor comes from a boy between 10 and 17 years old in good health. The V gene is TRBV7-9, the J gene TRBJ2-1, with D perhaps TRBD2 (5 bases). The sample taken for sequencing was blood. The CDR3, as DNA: TGTGCCAGCAGCTTAGGGCGGGCGTCCTCCTACAATGAGCAGTTCTTC. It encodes CASSLGRASSYNEQFF.